These 29 T cell receptor beta chains originate from one sample sequenced in a study of blood T cells in healthy people across ages. A second PCR of 7 to 11 cycles used a sample-barcoded 5' primer and a J-beta primer mix. Each CDR3 protein is one row after TCRdb ran MiXCR on the 5' RACE reads. The sample contains about 1.1 million distinct CDR3 sequences, 30% to 40% of which appear only once. Source material: blood. The receptors shown here come from a man between 18 and 35 years old in good health.

The chain links TRBV6-6 to TRBJ2-7; TRBD1 is a possible D gene (6 bases). The CDR3 is made up of 15 amino acids. V shed 1 base and J shed 7 bases, with 17 bases lying between them. Germline V gives CDR1 MNHNY, CDR2 SVGAGI (reference sequence). CDR3 bases: TGTGCCAGCAGTTACTTAGGGGACACGAACAATGAGCAGTACTTC. Amino acids: CASSYLGDTNNEQYF.

This clonotype has a single count. This chain connects TRBV20-1 to TRBJ2-2, with D uncertain. This CDR3 region has 15 residues. Trimming pared 6 bases from V and 1 base from J, leaving 15 bases between. Germline V lookup: CDR1 DFQATT, CDR2 SNEGSKA (reference sequence). The DNA of the CDR3 is TGCAGTGCCCAGACACCGTACGTGAACACCGGGGAGCTGTTTTTT. Amino acid sequence: CSAQTPYVNTGELFF.

CDR3 loop: CASSQRTGVPYYGYTF. CDR3 nucleotides: TGCGCCAGCAGCCAACGGACAGGGGTCCCCTACTATGGCTACACCTTC. The chain has TRBV4-3 and TRBJ1-2; 9 nucleotides align to TRBD1. This CDR3 spans 16 amino acids. The V and J ends lost 2 bases and 3 bases, in that order; junction bases with no gene match: 7. Germline CDR1 and CDR2: LGHNA and YSLEER.

This chain joins TRBV12-3 or TRBV12-4 and TRBJ1-2; TRBD1 might be the D (5 bases). V was trimmed by 4 bases and J by 7 bases, leaving 13 bases between them. This CDR3 has 13 residues. CDR3 DNA: TGTGCCAGCAGTTGGTGGACACTACCTGGCTACACCTTC. It translates to CASSWWTLPGYTF.

This chain links TRBV20-1 with TRBJ2-5, with 7 bases lining up with TRBD2. Trimming at V came to 0 bases and at J to 11 bases, leaving 12 bases not matched to a gene. Per germline, CDR1 DFQATT and CDR2 SNEGSKA (reference sequence). This CDR3 is 14 amino acids long. This CDR3 reads CSARDRTRDYEQYF. The CDR3 DNA reads as TGCAGTGCTAGAGATAGGACTAGAGACTATGAGCAGTACTTC.

This clonotype was seen at least ten times. This rearrangement joins TRBV4-3 to TRBJ2-3, with D unclear. The CDR3 loop spans 16 amino acids. Germline CDR1 reads LGHNA; CDR2 reads YSLEER. V lost 1 base, J lost 2 bases, and 13 bases lay in between. Here the CDR3 reads CASSQAASSHTDTQYF. Here the CDR3 DNA reads TGCGCCAGCAGCCAAGCGGCCAGCTCCCACACAGATACGCAGTATTTT.

This clonotype appeared a few times. V usage is TRBV27 and J usage is TRBJ2-5, with D possibly matching TRBD2 (6 bases). The V and J ends lost 1 base and 2 bases respectively, with 11 bases between them. CDR1 is MNHEY, CDR2 SMNVEV, per germline (reference sequence). CDR3 size: 15 residues. The CDR3 is CASSLWGTPQETQYF. DNA of the CDR3: TGTGCCAGCAGTTTATGGGGGACTCCACAAGAGACCCAGTACTTC.

Only a few counts were recorded for this clonotype. V and J are TRBV27 and TRBJ1-2, with no clear D. Germline CDR1 is MNHEY and CDR2 is SMNVEV (reference sequence). Trimming left V 6 bases short and J 2 bases short, with 7 bases between. The length of the CDR3 is 12 residues. The DNA of the CDR3 is TGTGCCAGCAGAAGGGCCAACTATGGCTACACCTTC. It specifies CASRRANYGYTF.

This clonotype came up a few times. The chain employs TRBV20-1 and TRBJ1-1; 7 nucleotides align to TRBD1. V was clipped by 6 bases and J by 4 bases; unmatched bases: 8. Germline V gene sequence: CDR1 DFQATT, CDR2 SNEGSKA (reference sequence). This CDR3 comprises 13 residues. This CDR3 reads CSAKTGSRTEAFF. The CDR3 region has the DNA TGCAGTGCCAAGACAGGGTCTCGCACTGAAGCTTTCTTT.

Of note for this clonotype: This could be a read error, since a much larger clone is one nucleotide away. The genes are TRBV10-3 and TRBJ2-1; 11 bases align to TRBD2. The CDR3 spans 15 residues. Germline CDR1 and CDR2: ENHRY and SYGVKD. The CDR3 protein is CVISELAGVYNEQFF. CDR3 in DNA: TGTGTCATCAGTGAACTAGCGGGGGTATACAATGAGCAGTTCTTC.

This rearrangement joins TRBV2 to TRBJ1-5; 10 nucleotides agree with TRBD1. CDR3 length: 15 residues. The junction had 11 bases not matched to a gene; V was cut back by 6 bases and J by 9 bases. Per germline, CDR1 SNHLY and CDR2 FYNNEI. The CDR3 region is CASRGTGALSGPQHF. The CDR3 coding sequence is TGTGCCAGCAGGGGGACAGGGGCCCTTAGTGGGCCCCAGCATTTT.

This clonotype was counted only a few times. This chain uses TRBV3-1 with TRBJ1-1; D is possibly TRBD1 (6 bases). Trimming removed 4 bases at V and 10 bases at J, with 13 bases between. CDR3 length: 12 amino acids. Germline V gene sequence: CDR1 LGHDT, CDR2 YNNKEL (reference sequence). In DNA, the CDR3 is TGTGCCAGCAGCCGAGGGGGGATGACAGCTTTCTTT. Protein sequence: CASSRGGMTAFF.

A note on this clonotype: At one of its ends the junction is not consistent with the germline gene, which may arise from a read error. Here the CDR3 reads CASSLVHSGTTDTRYF. DNA for the CDR3: TGTGCCAGCAGCTTAGTACATAGCGGGACCACAGATACGCGGTATTTT. This chain uses TRBV7-2 with TRBJ2-3, with 8 bases lining up with TRBD2. CDR3 length equals 16 residues. Per the germline V gene, CDR1 is SGHTA and CDR2 is FQGNSA. Using reference TRBV7-2 and TRBJ2-3 for the parts outside the CDR3, the full variable domain is GAGVSQSPSNKVTEKGKDVELRCDPISGHTALYWYRQSLGQGLEFLIYFQGNSAPDKSGLPSDRFSAERTGGSVSTLTIQRTQQEDSAVYLCASSLVHSGTTDTRYFGPGTRLTVL.

This clonotype appeared a few times. The chain joins TRBV27 to TRBJ2-1; TRBD1 might be the D (7 bases). With 5 bases removed from V and 4 bases from J, the gap between germline ends came to 27 bases. Germline loops: CDR1 MNHEY, CDR2 SMNVEV (reference sequence). The CDR3 extends over 19 amino acids. DNA of the CDR3: TGTGCCAGCAGTGCCCGACAGGGTGGGTTTTGGGGGGAATACAATGAGCAGTTCTTC. Translation gives CASSARQGGFWGEYNEQFF.

This sequence joins TRBV5-5 and TRBJ1-4; D unclear. There are 17 residues in the CDR3. V was cut by 0 bases and J by 7 bases, with 19 bases left in between. Germline V CDR1 and CDR2: SGHKS, YYEKEE (reference sequence). The CDR3 loop reads CASSLGGIIAAGEKLFF. For the CDR3, the DNA is TGTGCCAGCAGCTTGGGTGGCATCATCGCGGCAGGTGAAAAACTGTTTTTT.

This chain links TRBV5-1 with TRBJ1-1; tentatively, D is TRBD1 (6 bases). The CDR3 totals 13 residues. CDR1 and CDR2 (germline): SGHRS, YFSETQ. V lost 3 bases to trimming and J lost 4 bases, with 10 bases between them. CDR3 DNA sequence: TGCGCCAGCAGCTCAGGGGAGCCCACTGAAGCTTTCTTT. Translating gives CASSSGEPTEAFF. Full variable domain (remainder filled in from reference TRBV5-1 and TRBJ1-1): KAGVTQTPRYLIKTRGQQVTLSCSPISGHRSVSWYQQTPGQGLQFLFEYFSETQRNKGNFPGRFSGRQFSNSRSEMNVSTLELGDSALYLCASSSGEPTEAFFGQGTRLTVV.

The chain employs TRBV6-2 or TRBV6-3 and TRBJ2-1; 8 bases map to TRBD2. V gave up 2 bases and J gave up 0 bases; unmatched junction bases: 9. This CDR3 comprises 18 residues. The germline gives CDR1 MNHEY, CDR2 SVGEGT. This CDR3 is CASSYNSRAGDSYNEQFF. The CDR3, as DNA: TGTGCCAGCAGTTACAACTCCAGAGCGGGGGACTCCTACAATGAGCAGTTCTTC.

As concerns this clonotype: One junction end does not reproduce the germline sequence, and a read error may be involved. The chain joins TRBV14 to TRBJ2-1; 9 positions match TRBD2. The CDR3 contains 17 residues. Germline V gene lookup returns CDR1 SGHDN and CDR2 FVKESK. Here the CDR3 reads CATSQGLGLATYNEQFF. The CDR3 coding sequence is TGTGCCACCAGCCAAGGCCTGGGACTAGCCACTTACAATGAGCAGTTCTTC.

This clonotype showed up just a few times. The chain is built from TRBV4-1 and TRBJ1-2; D remains ambiguous. The CDR3 contains 14 residues. Germline V gene data show CDR1 as MGHRA and CDR2 as YSYEKL. V lost 0 bases, J lost 0 bases, and 5 bases lay in between. CDR3 residues: CASSQEESNYGYTF. For the CDR3, the DNA is TGCGCCAGCAGCCAAGAAGAGTCTAACTATGGCTACACCTTC.

This chain uses TRBV29-1 with TRBJ2-7; 8 bases map to TRBD1. The germline V gene encodes CDR1 SQVTM and CDR2 ANQGSEA. V was clipped by 1 base and J by 5 bases; unmatched bases: 13. The CDR3 runs 16 residues. The CDR3 region is CSVEVRGQDFTDEQYF. The CDR3 region has the DNA TGCAGCGTTGAAGTTAGGGGACAGGATTTTACCGACGAGCAGTACTTC.

A few counts support this clonotype. This rearrangement joins TRBV18 to TRBJ1-2; the D gene is possibly TRBD1 (5 bases). V was pared by 2 bases and J by 2 bases, with 12 bases between. CDR3 size: 15 residues. CDR1 is KGHSH and CDR2 is LQKENI in the germline V gene. CDR3 DNA sequence: TGTGCCAGCTCACCAATTGGAGGGGAAAACTATGGCTACACCTTC. Translated, it gives CASSPIGGENYGYTF.

V is TRBV7-8 and J is TRBJ2-2; TRBD2 agrees at 10 bases. The CDR3 extends over 19 amino acids. The J segment lost 0 bases and the V segment lost 1 base, leaving 8 bases of the junction unmatched. Germline CDR1 SGHVS, CDR2 FQNEAQ. The CDR3 loop is CASSLVGLAGVANTGELFF. CDR3 bases: TGTGCCAGCAGCTTAGTCGGTCTAGCGGGGGTCGCGAACACCGGGGAGCTGTTTTTT.

In DNA form, the CDR3 reads TGCAGCGTTGTCCGAGGGACAGGGCCAGGGGGCTATGGCTACACCTTC. Protein product: CSVVRGTGPGGYGYTF. The chain links TRBV29-1 to TRBJ1-2, with 9 bases aligning to TRBD1. J gave up 4 bases and V 4 bases, and 13 bases lay outside the gene matches. The V gene's germline CDR1 is SQVTM and CDR2 ANQGSEA. The CDR3 runs to 16 residues.

V and J are TRBV20-1 and TRBJ1-2, with 7 bases identical to TRBD1. The J segment lost 6 bases and the V segment lost 3 bases, leaving 13 bases of the junction unmatched. CDR1 and CDR2 from the germline V gene are DFQATT and SNEGSKA (reference sequence). There are 15 residues in the CDR3. The chain's CDR3 is CSARGRQGGRDGYTF. The CDR3 bases are TGCAGTGCTAGGGGCCGTCAGGGGGGAAGAGATGGCTACACCTTC.

This clonotype was counted at least ten times. The chain is built from TRBV7-6 and TRBJ2-1, with TRBD1 matching over 7 bases. The CDR3 is 12 residues long. With V trimmed by 5 bases and J by 8 bases, 3 bases remained unmatched. Germline-derived CDR1 and CDR2 are SGHVS and FNYEAQ. Here the CDR3 DNA reads TGTGCCAGCAGCGAAACAGGGGATGAGCAGTTCTTC. It specifies CASSETGDEQFF.

The chain is built from TRBV5-1 and TRBJ1-6; no clear D. Germline V gene sequence: CDR1 SGHRS, CDR2 YFSETQ. This CDR3 region has 14 residues. Trimming removed 4 bases from V and 5 bases from J, with 10 bases in between. CDR3 loop: CASSGAVNNSPLHF. CDR3 nucleotide sequence: TGCGCCAGCAGCGGAGCGGTGAATAATTCACCCCTCCACTTT.

The gene calls are TRBV4-2 and TRBJ1-1, with 8 bases identical to TRBD1. The germline V gene encodes CDR1 LGHNA and CDR2 YNFKEQ. The CDR3 runs 14 residues. J gave up 1 base and V 5 bases, and 3 bases lay outside the gene matches. The CDR3 nucleotides read TGTGCCAGCAGCACAGGGGGAGCGAACACTGAAGCTTTCTTT. This sequence encodes CASSTGGANTEAFF.

As for this clonotype: Just one base apart from a much larger clone, this may be a read error. The chain has TRBV29-1 and TRBJ2-5; D remains ambiguous. The J call may be incorrect, as the DNA end agrees better with TRBJ2-1. This CDR3 contains 14 residues. Germline assignment: CDR1 SQVTM and CDR2 ANQGSEA. The CDR3 loop reads CSVVSERRQETQFF. The CDR3 region has the DNA TGCAGCGTTGTAAGTGAAAGAAGACAAGAGACCCAGTTCTTC.

There are a few counts of this clonotype. The junction departs from germline at one end; a sequencing error may be responsible. V and J are TRBV4-2 and TRBJ2-3, with D uncertain. The CDR3 has 16 amino acids. The germline V gene encodes CDR1 LGHNA and CDR2 YNFKEQ. CDR3 coding DNA: TGTGCCGGCAGCCAAGGCGTCAAGTCCAGCACAGATACGCAGTATTTT. This gives the protein CAGSQGVKSSTDTQYF.